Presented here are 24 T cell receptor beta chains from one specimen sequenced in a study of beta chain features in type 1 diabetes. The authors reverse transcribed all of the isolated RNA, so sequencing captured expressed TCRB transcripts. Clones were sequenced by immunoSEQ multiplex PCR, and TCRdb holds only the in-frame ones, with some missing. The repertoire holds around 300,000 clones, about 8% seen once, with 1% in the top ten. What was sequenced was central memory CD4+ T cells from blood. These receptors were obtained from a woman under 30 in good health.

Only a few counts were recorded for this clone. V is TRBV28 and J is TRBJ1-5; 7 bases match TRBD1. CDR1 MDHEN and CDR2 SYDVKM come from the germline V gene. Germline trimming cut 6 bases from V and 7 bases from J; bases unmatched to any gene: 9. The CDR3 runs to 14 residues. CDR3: CASSSGRGSQPQHF. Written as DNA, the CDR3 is TGTGCCAGCAGCTCGGGCAGGGGGAGCCAGCCCCAGCATTTT.

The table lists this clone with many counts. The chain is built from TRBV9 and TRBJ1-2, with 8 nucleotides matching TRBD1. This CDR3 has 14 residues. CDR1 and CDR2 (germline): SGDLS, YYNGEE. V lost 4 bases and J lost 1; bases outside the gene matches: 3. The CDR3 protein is CASSRDRSNYGYTF. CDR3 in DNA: TGTGCCAGCAGCCGGGACAGGAGTAACTATGGCTACACCTTC.

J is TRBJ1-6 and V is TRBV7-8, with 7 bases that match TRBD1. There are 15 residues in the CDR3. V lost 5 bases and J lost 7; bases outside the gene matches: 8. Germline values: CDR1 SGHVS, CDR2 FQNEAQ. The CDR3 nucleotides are TGTGCCAGCAGCCAATACCGGGACAGAAATTCACCCCTCCACTTT. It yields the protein CASSQYRDRNSPLHF.

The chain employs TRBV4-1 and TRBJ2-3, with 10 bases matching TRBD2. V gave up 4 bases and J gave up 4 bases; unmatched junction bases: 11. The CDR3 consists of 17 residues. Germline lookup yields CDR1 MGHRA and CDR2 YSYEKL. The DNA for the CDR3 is TGCGCCAGCAGCCGCCGGACTAGCGGCGAGAGGGCAGATACGCAGTATTTT. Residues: CASSRRTSGERADTQYF.

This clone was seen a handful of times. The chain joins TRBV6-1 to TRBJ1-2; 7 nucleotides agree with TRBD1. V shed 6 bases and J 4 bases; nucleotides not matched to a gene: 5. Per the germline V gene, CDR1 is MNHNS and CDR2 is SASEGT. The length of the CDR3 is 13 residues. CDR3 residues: CASRRDSLYGYTF. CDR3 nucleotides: TGTGCCAGCAGAAGGGACAGTCTCTATGGCTACACCTTC.

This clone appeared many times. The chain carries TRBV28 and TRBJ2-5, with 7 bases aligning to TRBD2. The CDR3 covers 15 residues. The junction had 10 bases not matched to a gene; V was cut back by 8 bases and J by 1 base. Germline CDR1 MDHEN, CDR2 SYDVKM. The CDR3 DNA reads TGTGCCAGCCGATTCAGCGGGGTCTTCCAAGAGACCCAGTACTTC. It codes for CASRFSGVFQETQYF.

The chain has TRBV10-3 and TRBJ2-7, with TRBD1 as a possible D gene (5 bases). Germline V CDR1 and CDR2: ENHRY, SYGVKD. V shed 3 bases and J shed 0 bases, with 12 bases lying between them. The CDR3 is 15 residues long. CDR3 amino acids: CAISDGTGSSYEQYF. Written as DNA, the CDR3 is TGTGCCATCAGTGATGGAACAGGTAGCTCCTACGAGCAGTACTTC.

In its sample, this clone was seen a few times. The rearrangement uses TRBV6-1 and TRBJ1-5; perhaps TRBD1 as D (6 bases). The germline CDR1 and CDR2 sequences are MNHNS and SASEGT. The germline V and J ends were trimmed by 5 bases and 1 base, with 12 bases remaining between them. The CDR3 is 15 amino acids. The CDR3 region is CASSFTGSSNQPQHF. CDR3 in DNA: TGTGCCAGCAGTTTTACAGGGAGCAGCAATCAGCCCCAGCATTTT.

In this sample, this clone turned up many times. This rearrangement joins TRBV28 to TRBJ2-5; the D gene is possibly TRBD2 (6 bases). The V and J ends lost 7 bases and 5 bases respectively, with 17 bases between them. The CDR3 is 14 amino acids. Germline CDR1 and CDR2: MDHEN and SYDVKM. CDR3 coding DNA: TGTGCCAGCAATCGGGCTGGACGGGAGGAGACCCAGTACTTC. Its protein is CASNRAGREETQYF.

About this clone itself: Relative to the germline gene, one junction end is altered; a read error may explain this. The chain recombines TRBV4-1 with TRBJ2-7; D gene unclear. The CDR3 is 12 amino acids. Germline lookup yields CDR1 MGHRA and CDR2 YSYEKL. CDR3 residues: CASSRRTYEQYF. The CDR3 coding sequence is TGTGCCAGCAGCCGCCGCACCTACGAGCAGTACTTC.

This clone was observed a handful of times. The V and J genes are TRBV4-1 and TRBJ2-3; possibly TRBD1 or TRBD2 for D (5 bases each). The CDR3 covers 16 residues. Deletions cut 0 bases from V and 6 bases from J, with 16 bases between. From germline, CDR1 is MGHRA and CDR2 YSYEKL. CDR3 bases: TGCGCCAGCAGCCAAGATCGGGTGTGGGGCGGGGATACGCAGTATTTT. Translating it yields CASSQDRVWGGDTQYF.

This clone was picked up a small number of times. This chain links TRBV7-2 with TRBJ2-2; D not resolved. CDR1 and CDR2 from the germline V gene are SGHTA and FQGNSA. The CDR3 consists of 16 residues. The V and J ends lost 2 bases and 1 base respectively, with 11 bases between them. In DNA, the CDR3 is TGTGCCAGCAGCTTAACCCGCAGCTTGAACACCGGGGAGCTGTTTTTT. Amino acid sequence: CASSLTRSLNTGELFF.

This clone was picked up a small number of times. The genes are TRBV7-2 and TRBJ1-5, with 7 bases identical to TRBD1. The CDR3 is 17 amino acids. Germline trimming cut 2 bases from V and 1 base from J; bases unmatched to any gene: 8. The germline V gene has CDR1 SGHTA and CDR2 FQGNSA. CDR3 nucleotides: TGTGCCAGCAGCTTATCTGCAGGGGGTCGAAGCAATCAGCCCCAGCATTTT. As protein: CASSLSAGGRSNQPQHF.

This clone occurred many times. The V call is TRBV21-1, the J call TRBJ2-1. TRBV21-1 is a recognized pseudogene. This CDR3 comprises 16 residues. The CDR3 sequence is CASSKETASSYNEQFF. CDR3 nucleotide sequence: TGTGCCAGCAGCAAAGAAACAGCTAGCTCCTACAATGAGCAGTTCTTC.

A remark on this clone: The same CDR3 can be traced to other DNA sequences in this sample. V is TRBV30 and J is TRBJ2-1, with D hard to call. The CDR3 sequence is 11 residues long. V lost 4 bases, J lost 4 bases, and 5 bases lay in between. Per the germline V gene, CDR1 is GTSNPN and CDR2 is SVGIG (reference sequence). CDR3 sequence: CAWTVYNEQFF. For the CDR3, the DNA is TGTGCCTGGACGGTTTACAATGAGCAGTTCTTC.

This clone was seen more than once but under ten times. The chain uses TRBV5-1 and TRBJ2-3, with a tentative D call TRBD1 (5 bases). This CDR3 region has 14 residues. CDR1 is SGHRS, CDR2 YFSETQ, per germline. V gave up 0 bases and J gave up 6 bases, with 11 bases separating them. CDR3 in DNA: TGCGCCAGCAGCTTGGAGGACATTCAGGATACGCAGTATTTT. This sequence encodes CASSLEDIQDTQYF.

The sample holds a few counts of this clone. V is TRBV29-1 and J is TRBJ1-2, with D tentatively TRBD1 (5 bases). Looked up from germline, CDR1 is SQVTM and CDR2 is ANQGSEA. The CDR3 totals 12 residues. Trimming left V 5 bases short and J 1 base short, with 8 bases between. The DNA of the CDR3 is TGCAGCGTTCAGGGATTTAACTATGGCTACACCTTC. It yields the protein CSVQGFNYGYTF.

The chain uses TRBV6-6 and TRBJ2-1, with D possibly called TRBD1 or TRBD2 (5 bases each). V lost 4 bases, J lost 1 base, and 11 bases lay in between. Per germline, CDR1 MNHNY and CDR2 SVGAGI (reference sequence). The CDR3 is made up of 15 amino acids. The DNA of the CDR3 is TGTGCCAGCAGTTCGAGGGGTATATCCTACAATGAGCAGTTCTTC. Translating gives CASSSRGISYNEQFF.

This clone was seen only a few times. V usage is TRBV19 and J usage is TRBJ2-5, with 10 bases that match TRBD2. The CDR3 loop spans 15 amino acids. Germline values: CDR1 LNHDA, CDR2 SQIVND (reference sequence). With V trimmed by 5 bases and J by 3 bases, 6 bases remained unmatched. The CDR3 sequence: CASSLGLAGEETQYF. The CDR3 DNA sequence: TGTGCCAGTAGTCTGGGGCTAGCGGGAGAAGAGACCCAGTACTTC.

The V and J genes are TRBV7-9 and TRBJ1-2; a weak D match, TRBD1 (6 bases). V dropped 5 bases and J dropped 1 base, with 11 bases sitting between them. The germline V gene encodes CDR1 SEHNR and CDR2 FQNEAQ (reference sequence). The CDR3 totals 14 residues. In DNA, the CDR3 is TGTGCCAGCAGCCGAGGGACATTTAACTATGGCTACACCTTC. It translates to CASSRGTFNYGYTF. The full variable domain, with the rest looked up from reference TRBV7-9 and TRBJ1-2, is DTGVSQNPRHKITKRGQNVTFRCDPISEHNRLYWYRQTLGQGPEFLTYFQNEAQLEKSRLLSDRFSAERPKGSFSTLEIQRTEQGDSAMYLCASSRGTFNYGYTFGSGTRLTVV.

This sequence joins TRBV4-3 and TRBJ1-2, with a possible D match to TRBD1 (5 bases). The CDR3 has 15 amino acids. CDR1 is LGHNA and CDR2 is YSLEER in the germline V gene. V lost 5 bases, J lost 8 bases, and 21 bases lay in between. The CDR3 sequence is CASSSISSGLRGYTF. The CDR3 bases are TGCGCCAGCAGCTCCATTTCGTCGGGGCTCCGGGGCTACACCTTC.

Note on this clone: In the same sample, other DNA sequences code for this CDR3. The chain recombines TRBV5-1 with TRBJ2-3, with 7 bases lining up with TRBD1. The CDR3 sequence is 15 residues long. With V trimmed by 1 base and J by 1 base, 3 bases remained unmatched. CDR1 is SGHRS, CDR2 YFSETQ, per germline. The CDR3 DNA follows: TGCGCCAGCAGCTTGCAAGACAGGGGCACAGATACGCAGTATTTT. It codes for CASSLQDRGTDTQYF. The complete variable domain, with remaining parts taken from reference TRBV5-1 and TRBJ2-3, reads KAGVTQTPRYLIKTRGQQVTLSCSPISGHRSVSWYQQTPGQGLQFLFEYFSETQRNKGNFPGRFSGRQFSNSRSEMNVSTLELGDSALYLCASSLQDRGTDTQYFGPGTRLTVL.

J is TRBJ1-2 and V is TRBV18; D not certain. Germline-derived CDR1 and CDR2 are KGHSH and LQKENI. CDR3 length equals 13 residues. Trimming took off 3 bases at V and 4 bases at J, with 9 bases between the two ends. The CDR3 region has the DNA TGTGCCAGCTCACCGGGTAATAGCTATGGCTACACCTTC. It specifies CASSPGNSYGYTF.

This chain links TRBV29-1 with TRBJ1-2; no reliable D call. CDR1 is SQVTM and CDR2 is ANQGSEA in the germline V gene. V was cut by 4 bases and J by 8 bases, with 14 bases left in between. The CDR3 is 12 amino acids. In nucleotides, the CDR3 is TGCAGCGTTGTCCGGGGTGTTGACGGCTACACCTTC. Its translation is CSVVRGVDGYTF.